These 9 T cell receptor beta chains originate from one sample sequenced in a study of identical twins. TCRdb analysed the 5' RACE reads with MiXCR anew, one entry per CDR3 protein. The sample shows around 650,000 distinct CDR3 sequences, just over 7% of them seen only once. These data were also reused for a study on yellow fever vaccine responses in identical twins.

Sequenced input: PBMCs. The origin of the receptors is a young woman in good health.

This clonotype was detected only a few times. V usage is TRBV7-9 and J usage is TRBJ2-1; 9 nucleotides match TRBD2. Germline CDR1 is SEHNR and CDR2 is FQNEAQ (reference sequence). V dropped 5 bases and J dropped 7; count of bases not matched to a gene: 12. The CDR3 consists of 16 residues. The DNA for the CDR3 is TGTGCCAGCAGCAGCCCAAATAGCGGGGGCGGGAATGAGCAGTTCTTC. Protein: CASSSPNSGGGNEQFF.

Ten or more counts support this clonotype. The gene calls are TRBV10-1 and TRBJ1-6; 7 bases are shared with TRBD1. V shed 0 bases and J 7 bases; nucleotides not matched to a gene: 6. The CDR3 has 16 amino acids. CDR1 and CDR2 (germline): WNHNN, SYGVQD (reference sequence). The CDR3: CASSESGQLDNSPLHF. The CDR3 DNA sequence: TGCGCCAGCAGTGAGTCGGGACAGTTGGACAATTCACCCCTCCACTTT.

In its sample, this clonotype was seen a few times. This chain uses TRBV7-6 with TRBJ2-2, with D unclear. CDR3 length: 12 residues. Germline CDR1 reads SGHVS; CDR2 reads FNYEAQ. Deletions cut 4 bases from V and 9 bases from J, with 9 bases between. CDR3 protein: CASSSSARELFF. The CDR3 region has the DNA TGTGCCAGCAGCTCCTCGGCACGGGAGCTGTTTTTT.

In this sample, this clonotype turned up a few times. The J gene is TRBJ2-7, the V gene TRBV10-2, with TRBD2 identical over 14 bases. The CDR3 is made up of 18 amino acids. V lost 2 bases and J lost 3; bases outside the gene matches: 9. Per germline, CDR1 WSHSY and CDR2 SAAADI. The CDR3 sequence is CASSEPPGLAGGNYEQYF. In DNA form, the CDR3 reads TGCGCCAGCAGTGAGCCCCCCGGACTAGCGGGAGGAAACTACGAGCAGTACTTC.

This clonotype showed up just a few times. V gene TRBV20-1 combines with J gene TRBJ1-1; no firm D call. The V and J ends lost 1 base and 5 bases respectively, with 14 bases between them. The CDR3 is 14 amino acids. Germline-derived CDR1 and CDR2 are DFQATT and SNEGSKA (reference sequence). Here the CDR3 DNA reads TGCAGTGCTAGAGTGAAGGGAGTGGGGACTGAAGCTTTCTTT. Encoded protein: CSARVKGVGTEAFF.

This clonotype has at least ten counts. DNA for the CDR3: TGTGCCAGCAGGACTCCCAACACCGGGGAGCTGTTTTTT. It encodes CASRTPNTGELFF. The rearrangement joins TRBV28 to TRBJ2-2; D is unresolved. Germline-derived CDR1 and CDR2 are MDHEN and SYDVKM. The CDR3 extends over 13 amino acids. V dropped 6 bases and J dropped 2 bases, with 7 bases sitting between them.

This clonotype has a count of ten or more. The V gene is TRBV27, the J gene TRBJ1-1; tentatively, D is TRBD1 (6 bases). Germline CDR1 and CDR2: MNHEY and SMNVEV (reference sequence). The CDR3 consists of 14 residues. The V end was cut by 3 bases, the J end by 2 bases, with 10 bases between. CDR3 residues: CASSLNRVNTEAFF. DNA for the CDR3: TGTGCCAGCAGTTTGAACAGGGTTAACACTGAAGCTTTCTTT.

CDR3 loop: CASSQDGAGNSPLHF. DNA of the CDR3: TGCGCCAGCAGCCAAGACGGCGCAGGTAATTCACCCCTCCACTTT. The V gene is TRBV4-1, the J gene TRBJ1-6; D is unclear. The CDR3 runs 15 residues. The germline CDR1 and CDR2 sequences are MGHRA and YSYEKL. Between the trimmed V and J ends, which lost 0 bases and 6 bases, there was a span of 9 bases.

The gene calls are TRBV27 and TRBJ2-2, with D hard to call. CDR1 and CDR2 from the germline V gene are MNHEY and SMNVEV (reference sequence). V was clipped by 7 bases and J by 0 bases, with 6 bases between them. The CDR3 spans 13 residues. The DNA of the CDR3 is TGTGCCAGCACCGACTCGAACACCGGGGAGCTGTTTTTT. It translates to CASTDSNTGELFF.